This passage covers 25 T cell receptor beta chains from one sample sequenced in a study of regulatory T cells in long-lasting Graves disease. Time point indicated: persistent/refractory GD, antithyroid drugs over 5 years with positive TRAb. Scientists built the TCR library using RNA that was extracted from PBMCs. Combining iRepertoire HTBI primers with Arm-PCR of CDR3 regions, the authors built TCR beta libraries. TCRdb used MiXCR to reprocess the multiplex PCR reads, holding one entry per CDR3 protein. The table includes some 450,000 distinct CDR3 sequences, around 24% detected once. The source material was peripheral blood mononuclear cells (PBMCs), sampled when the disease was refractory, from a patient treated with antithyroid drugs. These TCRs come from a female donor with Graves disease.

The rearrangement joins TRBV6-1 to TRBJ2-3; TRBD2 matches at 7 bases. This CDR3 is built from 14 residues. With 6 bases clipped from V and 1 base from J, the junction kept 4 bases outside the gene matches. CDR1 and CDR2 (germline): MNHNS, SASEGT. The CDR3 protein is CASRESGGTDTQYF. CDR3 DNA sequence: TGTGCCAGCAGAGAAAGCGGGGGCACAGATACGCAGTATTTT.

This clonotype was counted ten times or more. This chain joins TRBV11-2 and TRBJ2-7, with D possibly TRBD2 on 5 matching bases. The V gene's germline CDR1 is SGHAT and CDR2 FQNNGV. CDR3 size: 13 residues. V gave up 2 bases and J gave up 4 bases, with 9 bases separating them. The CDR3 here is CASSLYPGYEQYF. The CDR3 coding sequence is TGTGCCAGCAGCTTATACCCGGGGTACGAGCAGTACTTC. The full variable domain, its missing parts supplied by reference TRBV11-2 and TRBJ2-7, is EAGVAQSPRYKIIEKRQSVAFWCNPISGHATLYWYQQILGQGPKLLIQFQNNGVVDDSQLPKDRFSAERLKGVDSTLKIQPAKLEDSAVYLCASSLYPGYEQYFGPGTRLTVT.

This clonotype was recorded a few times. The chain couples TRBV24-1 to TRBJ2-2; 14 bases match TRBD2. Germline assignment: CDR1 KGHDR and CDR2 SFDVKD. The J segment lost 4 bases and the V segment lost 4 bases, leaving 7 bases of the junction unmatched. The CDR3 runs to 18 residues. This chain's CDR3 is CATSDPLTSGRATGELFF. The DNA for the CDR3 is TGTGCCACCAGTGACCCCTTGACTAGCGGGAGGGCCACCGGGGAGCTGTTTTTT.

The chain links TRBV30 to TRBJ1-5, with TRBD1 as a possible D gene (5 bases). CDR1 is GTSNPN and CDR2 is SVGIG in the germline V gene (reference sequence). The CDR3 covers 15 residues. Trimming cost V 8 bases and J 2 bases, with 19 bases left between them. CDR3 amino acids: CAVSLRGFGNQPQHF. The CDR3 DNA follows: TGTGCCGTCAGCCTAAGGGGCTTTGGCAATCAGCCCCAGCATTTT.

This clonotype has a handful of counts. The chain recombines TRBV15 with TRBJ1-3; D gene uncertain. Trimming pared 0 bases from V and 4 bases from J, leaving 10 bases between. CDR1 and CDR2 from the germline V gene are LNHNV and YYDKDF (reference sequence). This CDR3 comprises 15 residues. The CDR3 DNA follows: TGTGCCACCAGCAGAGATCCGGGCAACGGAAACACCATATATTTT. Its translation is CATSRDPGNGNTIYF.

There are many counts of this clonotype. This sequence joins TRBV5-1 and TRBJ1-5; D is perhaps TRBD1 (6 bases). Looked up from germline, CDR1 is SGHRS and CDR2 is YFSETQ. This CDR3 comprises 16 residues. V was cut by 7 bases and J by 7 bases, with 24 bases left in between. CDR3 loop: CASHHVLGGLGQPQHF. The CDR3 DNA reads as TGCGCCAGCCACCATGTTCTAGGGGGGTTGGGACAGCCCCAGCATTTT.

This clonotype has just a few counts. CDR3 protein: CASSLGGYNQPQHF. CDR3 in DNA: TGCGCCAGCAGCTTGGGTGGATACAATCAGCCCCAGCATTTT. This rearrangement joins TRBV5-1 to TRBJ1-5; no clear D gene. The V end was cut by 0 bases, the J end by 3 bases, with 7 bases between. The CDR3 contains 14 residues. Per germline, CDR1 SGHRS and CDR2 YFSETQ.

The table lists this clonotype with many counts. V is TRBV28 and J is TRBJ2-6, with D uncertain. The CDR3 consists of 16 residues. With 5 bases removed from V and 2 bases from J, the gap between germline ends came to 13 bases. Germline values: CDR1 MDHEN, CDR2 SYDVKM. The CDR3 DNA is TGTGCCAGCAGTCACGCCGTTTCAGCTGGGGCCAACGTCCTGACTTTC. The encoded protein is CASSHAVSAGANVLTF. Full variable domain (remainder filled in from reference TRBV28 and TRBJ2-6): DVKVTQSSRYLVKRTGEKVFLECVQDMDHENMFWYRQDPGLGLRLIYFSYDVKMKEKGDIPEGYSVSREKKERFSLILESASTNQTSMYLCASSHAVSAGANVLTFGAGSRLTVL.

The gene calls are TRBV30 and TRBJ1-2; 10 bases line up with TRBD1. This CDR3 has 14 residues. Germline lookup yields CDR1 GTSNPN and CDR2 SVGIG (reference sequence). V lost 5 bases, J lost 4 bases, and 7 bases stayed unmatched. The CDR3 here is CAWGPGQGRYGYTF. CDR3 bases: TGTGCCTGGGGCCCGGGACAGGGGCGCTATGGCTACACCTTC.

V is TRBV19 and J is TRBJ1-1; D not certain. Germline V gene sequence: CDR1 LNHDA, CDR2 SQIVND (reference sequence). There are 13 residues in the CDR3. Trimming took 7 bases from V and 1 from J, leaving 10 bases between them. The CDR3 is CASKWATNTEAFF. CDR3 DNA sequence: TGTGCCAGTAAATGGGCAACGAACACTGAAGCTTTCTTT. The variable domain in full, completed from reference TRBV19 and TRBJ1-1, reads DGGITQSPKYLFRKEGQNVTLSCEQNLNHDAMYWYRQDPGQGLRLIYYSQIVNDFQKGDIAEGYSVSREKKESFPLTVTSAQKNPTAFYLCASKWATNTEAFFGQGTRLTVV.

The chain's CDR3 is CASSLPGQVNTEAFF. The CDR3, as DNA: TGTGCCAGTAGTCTCCCGGGGCAGGTGAACACTGAAGCTTTCTTT. V usage is TRBV19 and J usage is TRBJ1-1; a possible D gene is TRBD1 (5 bases). The CDR3 covers 15 residues. The V gene lost 5 bases and the J gene lost 0 bases, with 13 bases spanning the gap. Germline CDR1 reads LNHDA; CDR2 reads SQIVND (reference sequence).

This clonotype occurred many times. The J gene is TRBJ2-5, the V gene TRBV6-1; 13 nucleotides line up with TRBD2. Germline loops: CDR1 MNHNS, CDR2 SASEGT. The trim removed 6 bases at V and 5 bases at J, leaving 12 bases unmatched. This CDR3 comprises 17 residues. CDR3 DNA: TGTGCCAGCAGCGGACTAGCGGGAGAGCTCCAGAGGGAGACCCAGTACTTC. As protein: CASSGLAGELQRETQYF.

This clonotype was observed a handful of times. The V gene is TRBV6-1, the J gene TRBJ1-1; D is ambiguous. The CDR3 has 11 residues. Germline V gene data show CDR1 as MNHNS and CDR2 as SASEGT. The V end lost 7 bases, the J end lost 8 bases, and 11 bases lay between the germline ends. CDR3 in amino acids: CASNSGGEAFF. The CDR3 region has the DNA TGTGCCAGCAATTCTGGCGGCGAAGCTTTCTTT.

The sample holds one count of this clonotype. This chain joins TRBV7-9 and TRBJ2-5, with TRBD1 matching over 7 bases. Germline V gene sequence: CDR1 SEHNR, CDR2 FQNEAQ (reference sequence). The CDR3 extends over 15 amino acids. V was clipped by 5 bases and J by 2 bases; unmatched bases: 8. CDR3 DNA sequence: TGTGCCAGCAGCGAGACACAGGGGCCACAAGAGACCCAGTACTTC. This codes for CASSETQGPQETQYF.

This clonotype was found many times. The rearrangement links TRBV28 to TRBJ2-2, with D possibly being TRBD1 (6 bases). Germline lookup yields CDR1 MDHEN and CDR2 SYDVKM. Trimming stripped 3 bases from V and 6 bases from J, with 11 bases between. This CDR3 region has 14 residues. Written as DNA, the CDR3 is TGTGCCAGCAGTTTCGTCCAGGGGCCCGGGGAGCTGTTTTTT. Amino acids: CASSFVQGPGELFF. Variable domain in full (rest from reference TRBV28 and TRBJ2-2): DVKVTQSSRYLVKRTGEKVFLECVQDMDHENMFWYRQDPGLGLRLIYFSYDVKMKEKGDIPEGYSVSREKKERFSLILESASTNQTSMYLCASSFVQGPGELFFGEGSRLTVL.

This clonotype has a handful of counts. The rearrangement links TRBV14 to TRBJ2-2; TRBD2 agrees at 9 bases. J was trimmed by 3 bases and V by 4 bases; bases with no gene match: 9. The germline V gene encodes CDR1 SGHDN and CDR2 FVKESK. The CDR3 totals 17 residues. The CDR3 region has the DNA TGTGCCAGCAGCCTTCAAGTAGCGGGAGTGTACACCGGGGAGCTGTTTTTT. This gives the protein CASSLQVAGVYTGELFF. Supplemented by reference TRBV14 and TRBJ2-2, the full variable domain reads EAGVTQFPSHSVIEKGQTVTLRCDPISGHDNLYWYRRVMGKEIKFLLHFVKESKQDESGMPNNRFLAERTGGTYSTLKVQPAELEDSGVYFCASSLQVAGVYTGELFFGEGSRLTVL.

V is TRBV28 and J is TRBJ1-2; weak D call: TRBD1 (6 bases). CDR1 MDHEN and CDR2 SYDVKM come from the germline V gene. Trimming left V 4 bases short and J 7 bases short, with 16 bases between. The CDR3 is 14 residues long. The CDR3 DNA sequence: TGTGCCAGCAGTTGGCGGGGCAGGGGTGGTGGCTACACCTTC. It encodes CASSWRGRGGGYTF.

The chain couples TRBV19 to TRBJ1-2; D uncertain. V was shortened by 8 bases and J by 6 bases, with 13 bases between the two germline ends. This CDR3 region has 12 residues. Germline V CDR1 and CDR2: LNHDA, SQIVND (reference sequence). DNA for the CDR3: TGTGCCAGTGCCGAGAGTACAAATGGCTACACCTTC. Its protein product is CASAESTNGYTF.

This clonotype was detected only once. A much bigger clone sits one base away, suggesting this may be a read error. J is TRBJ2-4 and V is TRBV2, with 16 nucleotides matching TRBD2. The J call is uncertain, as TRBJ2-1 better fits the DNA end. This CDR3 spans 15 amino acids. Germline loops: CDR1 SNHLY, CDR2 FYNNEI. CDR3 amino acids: CARRSGTSGRGEQFF. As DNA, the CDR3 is TGTGCCCGAAGGAGTGGGACTAGCGGGAGGGGTGAGCAGTTCTTC.

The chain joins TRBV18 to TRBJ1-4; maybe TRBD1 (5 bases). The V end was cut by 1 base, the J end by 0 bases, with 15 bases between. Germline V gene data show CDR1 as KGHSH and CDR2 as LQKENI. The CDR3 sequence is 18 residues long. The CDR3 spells CASSPQGPVSATNEKLFF. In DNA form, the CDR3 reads TGTGCCAGCTCACCACAGGGGCCAGTCTCCGCAACTAATGAAAAACTGTTTTTT.

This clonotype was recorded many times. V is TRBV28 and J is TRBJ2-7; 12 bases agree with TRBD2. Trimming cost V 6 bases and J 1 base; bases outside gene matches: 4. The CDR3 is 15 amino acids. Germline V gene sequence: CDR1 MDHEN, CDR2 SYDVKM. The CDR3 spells CASRPTSGRSYEQYF. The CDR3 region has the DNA TGTGCCAGCAGACCGACTAGCGGGAGATCCTACGAGCAGTACTTC.

CDR3 nucleotide sequence: TGTACCAGCAGCTTAGTTTGGGGCAGGGAATACGAGCAGTACTTC. This sequence encodes CTSSLVWGREYEQYF. The V gene is TRBV7-2, the J gene TRBJ2-7, with D perhaps TRBD1 (5 bases). Germline CDR1 and CDR2: SGHTA and FQGNSA. Trimming left V 1 base short and J 4 bases short, with 14 bases between. This CDR3 is 15 amino acids long.

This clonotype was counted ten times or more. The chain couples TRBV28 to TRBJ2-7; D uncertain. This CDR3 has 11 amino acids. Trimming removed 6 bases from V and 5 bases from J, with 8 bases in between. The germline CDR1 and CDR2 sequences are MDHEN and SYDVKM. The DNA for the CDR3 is TGTGCCAGCAGCTTAAGTGACGAGCAGTACTTC. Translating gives CASSLSDEQYF.

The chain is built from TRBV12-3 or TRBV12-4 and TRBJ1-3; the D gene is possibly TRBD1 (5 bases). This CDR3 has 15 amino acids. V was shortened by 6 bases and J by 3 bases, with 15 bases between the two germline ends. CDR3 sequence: CASRQTTVFGNTIYF. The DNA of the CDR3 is TGTGCCAGCAGACAAACGACAGTATTTGGAAACACCATATATTTT.

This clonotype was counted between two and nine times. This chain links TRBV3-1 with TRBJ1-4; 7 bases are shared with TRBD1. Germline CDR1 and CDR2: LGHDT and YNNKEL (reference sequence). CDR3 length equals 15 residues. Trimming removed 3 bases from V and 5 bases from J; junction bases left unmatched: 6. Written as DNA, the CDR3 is TGTGCCAGCAGCCAGCGACAGGGCGCCAATGAAAAACTGTTTTTT. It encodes CASSQRQGANEKLFF.